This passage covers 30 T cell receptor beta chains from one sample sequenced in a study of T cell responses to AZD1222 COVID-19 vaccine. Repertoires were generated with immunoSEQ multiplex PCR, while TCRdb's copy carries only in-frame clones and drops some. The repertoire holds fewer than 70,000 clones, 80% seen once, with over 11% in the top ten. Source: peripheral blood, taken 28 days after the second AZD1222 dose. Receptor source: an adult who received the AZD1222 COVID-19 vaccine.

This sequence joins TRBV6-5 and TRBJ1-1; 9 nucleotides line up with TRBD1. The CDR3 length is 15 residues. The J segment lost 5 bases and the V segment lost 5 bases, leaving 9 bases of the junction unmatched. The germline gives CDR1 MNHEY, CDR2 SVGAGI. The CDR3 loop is CASSTPTGGLTEAFF. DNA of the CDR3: TGTGCCAGCAGTACTCCGACAGGGGGTTTGACTGAAGCTTTCTTT.

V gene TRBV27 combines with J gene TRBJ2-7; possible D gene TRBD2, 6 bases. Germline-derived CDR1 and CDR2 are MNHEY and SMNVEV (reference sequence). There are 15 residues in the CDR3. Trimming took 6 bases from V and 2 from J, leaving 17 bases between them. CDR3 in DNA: TGTGCCAGCAGGACACTGACTAGGCCTCCCTACGAGCAGTACTTC. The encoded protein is CASRTLTRPPYEQYF.

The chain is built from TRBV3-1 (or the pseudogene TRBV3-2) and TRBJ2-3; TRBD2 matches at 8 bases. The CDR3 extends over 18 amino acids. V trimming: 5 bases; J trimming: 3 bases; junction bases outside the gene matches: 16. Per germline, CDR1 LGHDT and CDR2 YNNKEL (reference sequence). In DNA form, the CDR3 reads TGTGCCAGCAGCAAAAGTCCCGGGACTAGGCTTTTGACAGATACGCAGTATTTT. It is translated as CASSKSPGTRLLTDTQYF.

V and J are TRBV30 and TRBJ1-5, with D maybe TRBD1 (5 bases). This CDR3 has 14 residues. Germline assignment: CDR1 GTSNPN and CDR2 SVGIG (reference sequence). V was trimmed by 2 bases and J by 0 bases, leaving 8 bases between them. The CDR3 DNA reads TGTGCCTGGAGTACGGGACCTAGCAATCAGCCCCAGCATTTT. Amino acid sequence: CAWSTGPSNQPQHF.

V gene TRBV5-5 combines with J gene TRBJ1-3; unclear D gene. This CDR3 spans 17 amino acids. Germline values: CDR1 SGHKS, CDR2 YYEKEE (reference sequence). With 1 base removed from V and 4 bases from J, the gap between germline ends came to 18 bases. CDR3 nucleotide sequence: TGTGCCAGCAGCTTGCAACCACCGAACCAGGCGGGAAACACCATATATTTT. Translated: CASSLQPPNQAGNTIYF.

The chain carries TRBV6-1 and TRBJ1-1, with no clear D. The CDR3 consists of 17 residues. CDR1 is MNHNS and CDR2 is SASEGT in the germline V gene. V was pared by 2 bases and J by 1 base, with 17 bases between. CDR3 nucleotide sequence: TGTGCCAGCAGTGAAATCTGGGCCAGACGGAAGAACACTGAAGCTTTCTTT. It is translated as CASSEIWARRKNTEAFF.

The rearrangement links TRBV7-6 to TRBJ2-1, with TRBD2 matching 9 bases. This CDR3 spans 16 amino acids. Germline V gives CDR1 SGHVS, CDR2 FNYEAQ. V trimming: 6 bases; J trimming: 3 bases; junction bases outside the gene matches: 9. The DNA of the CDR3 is TGTGCCAGCAGGAGGGGGGCTAGCGGGGACTACAATGAGCAGTTCTTC. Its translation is CASRRGASGDYNEQFF.

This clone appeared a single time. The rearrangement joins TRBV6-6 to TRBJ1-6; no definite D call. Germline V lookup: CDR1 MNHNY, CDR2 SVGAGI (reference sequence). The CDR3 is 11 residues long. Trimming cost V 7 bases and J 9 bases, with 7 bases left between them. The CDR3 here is CASTRSSPLHF. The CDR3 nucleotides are TGTGCCAGCACCCGATCTTCACCCCTCCACTTT.

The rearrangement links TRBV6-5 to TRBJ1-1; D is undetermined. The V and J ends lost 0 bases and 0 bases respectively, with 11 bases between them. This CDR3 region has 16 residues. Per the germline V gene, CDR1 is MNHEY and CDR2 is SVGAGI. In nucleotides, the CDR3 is TGTGCCAGCAGTTACTCCCACGGCCGCATGAACACTGAAGCTTTCTTT. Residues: CASSYSHGRMNTEAFF.

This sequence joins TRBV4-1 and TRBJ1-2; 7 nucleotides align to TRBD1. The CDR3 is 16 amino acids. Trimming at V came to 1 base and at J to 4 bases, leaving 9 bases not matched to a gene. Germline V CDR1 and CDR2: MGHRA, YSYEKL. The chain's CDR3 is CASSQAVAGGGYGYTF. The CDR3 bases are TGCGCCAGCAGCCAAGCCGTGGCAGGGGGAGGCTATGGCTACACCTTC.

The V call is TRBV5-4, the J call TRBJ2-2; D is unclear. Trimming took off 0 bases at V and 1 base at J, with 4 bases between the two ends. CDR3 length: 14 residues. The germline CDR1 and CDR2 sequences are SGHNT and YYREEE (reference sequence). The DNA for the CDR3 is TGTGCCAGCAGCTTGGTCGGGAACACCGGGGAGCTGTTTTTT. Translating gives CASSLVGNTGELFF.

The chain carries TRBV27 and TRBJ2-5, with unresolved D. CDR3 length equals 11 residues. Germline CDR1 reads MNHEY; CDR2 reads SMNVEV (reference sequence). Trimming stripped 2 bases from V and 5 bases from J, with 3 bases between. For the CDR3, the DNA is TGTGCCAGCAGTTTAATGGAGACCCAGTACTTC. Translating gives CASSLMETQYF.

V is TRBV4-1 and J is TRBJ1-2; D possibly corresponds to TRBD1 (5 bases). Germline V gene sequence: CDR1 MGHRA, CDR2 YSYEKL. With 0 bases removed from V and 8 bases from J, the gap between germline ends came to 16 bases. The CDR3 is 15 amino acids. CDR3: CASSQDLGTGLGYTF. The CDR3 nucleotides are TGCGCCAGCAGCCAAGATCTGGGGACGGGCCTGGGCTACACCTTC.

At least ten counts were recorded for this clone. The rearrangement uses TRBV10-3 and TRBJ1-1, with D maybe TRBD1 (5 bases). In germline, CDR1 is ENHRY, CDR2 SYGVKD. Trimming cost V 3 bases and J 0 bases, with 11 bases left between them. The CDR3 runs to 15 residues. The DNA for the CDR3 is TGTGCCATCAGTGACCCGGGACGGTTGAACACTGAAGCTTTCTTT. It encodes CAISDPGRLNTEAFF.

The DNA for the CDR3 is TGTGCCAGTAGTATAGCTGTGTACAGGGCCCCCAAAAACATTCAGTACTTC. Protein product: CASSIAVYRAPKNIQYF. J is TRBJ2-4 and V is TRBV19, with a possible D match to TRBD1 (6 bases). The CDR3 runs 17 residues. Germline V gene data show CDR1 as LNHDA and CDR2 as SQIVND (reference sequence). V was cut by 1 base and J by 2 bases, with 15 bases left in between.

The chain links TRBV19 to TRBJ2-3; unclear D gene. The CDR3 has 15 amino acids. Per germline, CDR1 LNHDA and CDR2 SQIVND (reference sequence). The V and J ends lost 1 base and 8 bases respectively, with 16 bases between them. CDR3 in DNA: TGTGCCAGTAGTATAGGACCCCTCTCGGCGAGTACGCAGTATTTT. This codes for CASSIGPLSASTQYF.

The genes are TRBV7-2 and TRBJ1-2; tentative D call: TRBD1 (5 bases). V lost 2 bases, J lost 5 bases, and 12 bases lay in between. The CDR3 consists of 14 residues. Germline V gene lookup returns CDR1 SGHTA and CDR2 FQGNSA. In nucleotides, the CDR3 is TGTGCCAGCAGCTTAACGGACAAGGGTTATGGCTACACCTTC. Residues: CASSLTDKGYGYTF.

The CDR3 reads CASSLEQGRYNEQFF. The CDR3 DNA reads as TGTGCCAGCAGCTTAGAACAGGGGAGGTACAATGAGCAGTTCTTC. The chain has TRBV7-2 and TRBJ2-1; weak D call: TRBD1 (7 bases). V dropped 1 base and J dropped 4 bases, with 11 bases sitting between them. This CDR3 has 15 amino acids. Per the germline V gene, CDR1 is SGHTA and CDR2 is FQGNSA.

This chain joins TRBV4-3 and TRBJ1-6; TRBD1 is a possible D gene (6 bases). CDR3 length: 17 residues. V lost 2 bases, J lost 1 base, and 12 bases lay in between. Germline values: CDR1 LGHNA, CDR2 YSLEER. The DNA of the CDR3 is TGCGCCAGCAGCCAACTGCTTCAGGGGTCCTATAATTCACCCCTCCACTTT. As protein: CASSQLLQGSYNSPLHF.

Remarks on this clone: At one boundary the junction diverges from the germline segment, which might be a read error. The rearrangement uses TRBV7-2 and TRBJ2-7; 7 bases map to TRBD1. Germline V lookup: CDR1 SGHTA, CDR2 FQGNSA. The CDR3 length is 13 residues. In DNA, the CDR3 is TGTGCCAGCCGCTTATTGACAGGGAACGAGCAGTACTTC. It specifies CASRLLTGNEQYF.

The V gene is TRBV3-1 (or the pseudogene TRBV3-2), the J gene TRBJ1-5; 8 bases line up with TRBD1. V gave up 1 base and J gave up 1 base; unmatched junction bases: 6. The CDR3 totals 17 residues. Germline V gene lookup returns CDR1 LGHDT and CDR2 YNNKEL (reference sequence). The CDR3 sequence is CASSQAAGGESNQPQHF. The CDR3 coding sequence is TGTGCCAGCAGCCAAGCGGCAGGGGGCGAAAGCAATCAGCCCCAGCATTTT.

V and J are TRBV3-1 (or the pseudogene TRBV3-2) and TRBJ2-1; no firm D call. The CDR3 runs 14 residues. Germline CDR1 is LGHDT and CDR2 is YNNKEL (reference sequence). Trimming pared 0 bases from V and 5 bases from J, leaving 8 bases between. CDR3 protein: CASSQEGGNNEQFF. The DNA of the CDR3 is TGTGCCAGCAGCCAAGAGGGCGGAAACAATGAGCAGTTCTTC.

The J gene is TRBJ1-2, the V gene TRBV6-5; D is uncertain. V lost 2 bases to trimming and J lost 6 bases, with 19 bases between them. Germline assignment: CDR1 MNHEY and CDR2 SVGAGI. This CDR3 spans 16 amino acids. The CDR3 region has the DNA TGTGCCAGCAGTTACGGGGTTGGGTTTTGGGATCATGGCTACACCTTC. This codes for CASSYGVGFWDHGYTF.

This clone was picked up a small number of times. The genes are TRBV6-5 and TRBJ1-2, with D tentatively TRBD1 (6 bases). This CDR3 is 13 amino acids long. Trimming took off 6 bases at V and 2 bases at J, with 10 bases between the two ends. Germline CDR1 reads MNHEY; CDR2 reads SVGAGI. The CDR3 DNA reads TGTGCCAGCAGACGGACAGCCAACTATGGCTACACCTTC. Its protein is CASRRTANYGYTF.

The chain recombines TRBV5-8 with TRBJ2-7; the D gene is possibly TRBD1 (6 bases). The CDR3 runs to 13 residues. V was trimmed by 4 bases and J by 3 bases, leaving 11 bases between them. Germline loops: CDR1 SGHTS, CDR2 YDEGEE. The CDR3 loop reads CASSRGTYYEQYF. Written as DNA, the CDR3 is TGTGCCAGCAGCAGGGGGACGTACTACGAGCAGTACTTC.

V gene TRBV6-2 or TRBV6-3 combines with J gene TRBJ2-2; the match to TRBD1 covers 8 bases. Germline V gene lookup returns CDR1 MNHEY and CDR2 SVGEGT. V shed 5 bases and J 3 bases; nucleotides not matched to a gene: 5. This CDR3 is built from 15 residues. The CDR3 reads CASSTGGRDTGELFF. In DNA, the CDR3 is TGTGCCAGCAGTACAGGGGGTCGGGACACCGGGGAGCTGTTTTTT.

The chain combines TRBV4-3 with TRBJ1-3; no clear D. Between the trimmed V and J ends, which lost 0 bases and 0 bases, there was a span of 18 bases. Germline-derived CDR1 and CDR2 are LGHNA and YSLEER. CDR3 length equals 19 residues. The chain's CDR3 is CASSQDLANSENSGNTIYF. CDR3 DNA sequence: TGCGCCAGCAGCCAAGACCTCGCGAATTCAGAGAACTCTGGAAACACCATATATTTT.

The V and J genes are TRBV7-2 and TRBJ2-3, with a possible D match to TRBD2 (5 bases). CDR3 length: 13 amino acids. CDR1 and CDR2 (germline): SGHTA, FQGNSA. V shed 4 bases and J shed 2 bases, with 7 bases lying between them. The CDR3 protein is CASSYRDTDTQYF. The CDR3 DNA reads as TGTGCCAGCAGCTATCGGGACACAGATACGCAGTATTTT.

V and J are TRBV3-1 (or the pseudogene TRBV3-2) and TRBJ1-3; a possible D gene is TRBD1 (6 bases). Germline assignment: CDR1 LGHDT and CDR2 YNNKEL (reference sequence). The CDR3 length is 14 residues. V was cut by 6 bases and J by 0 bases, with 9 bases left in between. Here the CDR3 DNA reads TGTGCCAGCAGTCGGACAGTCTCTGGAAACACCATATATTTT. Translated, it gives CASSRTVSGNTIYF.

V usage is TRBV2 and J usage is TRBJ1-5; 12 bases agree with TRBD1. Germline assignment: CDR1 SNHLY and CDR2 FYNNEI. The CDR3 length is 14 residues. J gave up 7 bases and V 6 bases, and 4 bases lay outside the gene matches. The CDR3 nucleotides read TGTGCCAGCAGAGGGACAGGGGGCTGGCAGCCCCAGCATTTT. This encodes CASRGTGGWQPQHF.